Presented here are 28 T cell receptor beta chains from one specimen sequenced in a study of shared clonotypes between healthy human individuals. CD45RO-negative cells were positively selected for CCR7, leaving out terminally differentiated effector memory CD45RA+ cells. Only in-frame clones appear in the TCRdb table, and some are missing; sequencing was by immunoSEQ multiplex PCR. The sample includes about 820,000 clones, around 92% of them seen just once. The sequenced material came from naive CD8+ T cells sorted from blood. The receptors come from a man aged 25-40 years in good health.

V usage is TRBV6-1 and J usage is TRBJ2-7, with D perhaps matching TRBD2 (6 bases). The V and J ends lost 3 bases and 2 bases respectively, with 20 bases between them. The CDR3 length is 17 residues. The germline V gene encodes CDR1 MNHNS and CDR2 SASEGT. In DNA, the CDR3 is TGTGCCAGCAGTGAGGGCCCTCCAGGTAGCGGTGCCTACGAGCAGTACTTC. As protein: CASSEGPPGSGAYEQYF.

The genes are TRBV25-1 and TRBJ1-3; weak D call: TRBD1 (5 bases). Germline-derived CDR1 and CDR2 are MGHDK and SYGVNS. Trimming shortened V by 3 bases and J by 2 bases, and 14 bases separated the two germline ends. This CDR3 is 16 amino acids long. The CDR3 reads CASSDGTLPPGNTIYF. In DNA, the CDR3 is TGTGCCAGCAGTGATGGGACCCTGCCCCCTGGAAACACCATATATTTT.

This clone was seen a single time. This chain links TRBV10-3 with TRBJ2-1; D is unclear. Germline values: CDR1 ENHRY, CDR2 SYGVKD. The CDR3 loop spans 12 amino acids. V dropped 6 bases and J dropped 6 bases, with 9 bases sitting between them. Written as DNA, the CDR3 is TGTGCCATCAGCTCTTCTCTCAATGAGCAGTTCTTC. Translation: CAISSSLNEQFF.

The chain employs TRBV6-5 and TRBJ1-4; D might be TRBD1 (6 bases). Germline V CDR1 and CDR2: MNHEY, SVGAGI. Trimming shortened V by 6 bases and J by 6 bases, and 17 bases separated the two germline ends. The CDR3 has 15 residues. In DNA, the CDR3 is TGTGCCAGCAGCCCTGGGACAACTACGTATGAAAAACTGTTTTTT. Protein sequence: CASSPGTTTYEKLFF.

The chain employs TRBV7-9 and TRBJ2-2; 9 bases are a match to TRBD1. V was pared by 4 bases and J by 7 bases, with 10 bases of the junction left unmatched. The CDR3 totals 16 residues. Germline V gene lookup returns CDR1 SEHNR and CDR2 FQNEAQ (reference sequence). The CDR3 spells CASSYDTGGVGGELFF. The CDR3 nucleotides are TGTGCCAGCAGCTATGACACAGGGGGCGTTGGCGGGGAGCTGTTTTTT.

This rearrangement joins TRBV9 to TRBJ1-2, with TRBD1 matching over 7 bases. The CDR3 length is 12 residues. V dropped 6 bases and J dropped 4; count of bases not matched to a gene: 3. Germline V lookup: CDR1 SGDLS, CDR2 YYNGEE. The CDR3, as DNA: TGTGCCAGCACAGACAGGGCCTATGGCTACACCTTC. This translates into CASTDRAYGYTF.

V and J are TRBV13 and TRBJ2-7; D perhaps matches TRBD1 (5 bases). The CDR3 is 14 residues long. Germline V CDR1 and CDR2: PRHDT, FYEKMQ (reference sequence). V lost 6 bases to trimming and J lost 2 bases, with 14 bases between them. The DNA of the CDR3 is TGTGCCAGCAGTCCGCCAGGGCCTACCTACGAGCAGTACTTC. The encoded protein is CASSPPGPTYEQYF.

The genes are TRBV7-9 and TRBJ2-2, with a possible D match to TRBD2 (5 bases). The CDR3 consists of 15 residues. Germline values: CDR1 SEHNR, CDR2 FQNEAQ (reference sequence). The ends were cut back, 5 bases at V and 3 bases at J, with 13 bases in the middle. CDR3 region: CASSPPLDYTGELFF. In nucleotides, the CDR3 is TGTGCCAGCAGCCCCCCACTAGATTACACCGGGGAGCTGTTTTTT.

This clone appeared a few times. The J gene is TRBJ1-5, the V gene TRBV6-1; D is perhaps TRBD1 (5 bases). Deletions cut 4 bases from V and 7 bases from J, with 14 bases between. There are 14 residues in the CDR3. Germline V gene lookup returns CDR1 MNHNS and CDR2 SASEGT. CDR3 sequence reads: CASSGLGARQPQHF. The CDR3 DNA is TGTGCCAGCAGTGGCCTCGGGGCCAGGCAGCCCCAGCATTTT.

The CDR3 DNA follows: TGTGCCAGCAGCCCCCGGGAGAACAATGAGCAGTTCTTC. Translating gives CASSPRENNEQFF. V usage is TRBV7-9 and J usage is TRBJ2-1, with D possibly being TRBD2 (6 bases). Germline V gene lookup returns CDR1 SEHNR and CDR2 FQNEAQ (reference sequence). This CDR3 has 13 amino acids. V shed 5 bases and J shed 5 bases, with 10 bases lying between them.

V gene TRBV29-1 combines with J gene TRBJ2-1; 11 bases match TRBD2. V shed 6 bases and J 5 bases; nucleotides not matched to a gene: 15. Germline-derived CDR1 and CDR2 are SQVTM and ANQGSEA. CDR3 length: 17 amino acids. CDR3 DNA: TGCAGCGTATCAGGGACTAGCGGTATAGTTTGGGACAATGAGCAGTTCTTC. It yields the protein CSVSGTSGIVWDNEQFF.

The V and J genes are TRBV4-2 and TRBJ2-1; D is possibly TRBD2 (5 bases). There are 14 residues in the CDR3. The germline V gene encodes CDR1 LGHNA and CDR2 YNFKEQ. The ends were cut back, 2 bases at V and 5 bases at J, with 10 bases in the middle. CDR3 nucleotides: TGTGCCAGCAGCCAAAGCGGTGGCGACAATGAGCAGTTCTTC. Protein sequence: CASSQSGGDNEQFF.

The rearrangement joins TRBV19 to TRBJ2-3; D is unresolved. With 5 bases removed from V and 0 bases from J, the gap between germline ends came to 12 bases. This CDR3 region has 15 residues. The germline CDR1 and CDR2 sequences are LNHDA and SQIVND (reference sequence). Here the CDR3 DNA reads TGTGCCAGTAGTGTGGGGTTACGGAGCACAGATACGCAGTATTTT. It specifies CASSVGLRSTDTQYF.

This clone was seen only once. The genes are TRBV7-9 and TRBJ2-7, with 8 nucleotides matching TRBD1. The trim removed 2 bases at V and 1 base at J, leaving 7 bases unmatched. Germline CDR1 SEHNR, CDR2 FQNEAQ (reference sequence). The CDR3 consists of 16 residues. DNA for the CDR3: TGTGCCAGCAGCTTATTAGGACAGGGAAGGTCCTACGAGCAGTACTTC. Encoded protein: CASSLLGQGRSYEQYF.

The chain carries TRBV2 and TRBJ2-4; 16 bases are shared with TRBD2. CDR3 length equals 19 residues. The germline V gene encodes CDR1 SNHLY and CDR2 FYNNEI. The trim removed 8 bases at V and 1 base at J, leaving 11 bases unmatched. The CDR3, as DNA: TGTGCCAGCTCACCGCCGGGACTAGCGGGAGGGCCGGCCAAAAACATTCAGTACTTC. This sequence encodes CASSPPGLAGGPAKNIQYF.

V and J are TRBV9 and TRBJ2-1; a weak D match, TRBD2 (7 bases). The CDR3 runs 15 residues. The germline V gene encodes CDR1 SGDLS and CDR2 YYNGEE. V gave up 1 base and J gave up 7 bases, with 15 bases separating them. Here the CDR3 DNA reads TGTGCCAGCAGCGTACACGAGGGGAGGGGGAATGAGCAGTTCTTC. Encoded protein: CASSVHEGRGNEQFF.

The V call is TRBV29-1, the J call TRBJ2-3; 8 bases fit TRBD1. J gave up 1 base and V 3 bases, and 3 bases lay outside the gene matches. CDR1 SQVTM and CDR2 ANQGSEA come from the germline V gene. The CDR3 is made up of 14 amino acids. CDR3 bases: TGCAGCGTTGACGTGACAGGGGGCACAGATACGCAGTATTTT. Protein product: CSVDVTGGTDTQYF.

Comments on this clone: One junction end disagrees with the germline gene, perhaps due to a read error. This chain uses TRBV28 with TRBJ1-5, with unresolved D. This CDR3 is built from 12 residues. Germline lookup yields CDR1 MDHEN and CDR2 SYDVKM. The CDR3 nucleotides are TGCTTTTTTCATCCCCACAATCAGCCCCAGCATTTT. The encoded protein is CFFHPHNQPQHF.

The rearrangement links TRBV6-5 to TRBJ1-1, with D possibly being TRBD1 (6 bases). Germline loops: CDR1 MNHEY, CDR2 SVGAGI. This CDR3 spans 15 amino acids. The germline V and J ends were trimmed by 8 bases and 4 bases, with 20 bases remaining between them. For the CDR3, the DNA is TGTGCCAGCTGCCCGAATCAGGGGCTCGGCACTGAAGCTTTCTTT. Translated: CASCPNQGLGTEAFF.

The chain couples TRBV7-9 to TRBJ2-1, with D possibly called TRBD1 or TRBD2 (5 bases each). The length of the CDR3 is 17 residues. Germline V gene data show CDR1 as SEHNR and CDR2 as FQNEAQ (reference sequence). V was shortened by 5 bases and J by 3 bases, with 20 bases between the two germline ends. In nucleotides, the CDR3 is TGTGCCAGCAGCGGAGGTGGGGCCGGTGGGCTCTACAATGAGCAGTTCTTC. Encoded protein: CASSGGGAGGLYNEQFF.

In this sample, this clone turned up once. This chain links TRBV7-9 with TRBJ2-3; D possibly matches TRBD1 or TRBD2 (5 bases each). Germline V gene data show CDR1 as SEHNR and CDR2 as FQNEAQ (reference sequence). The CDR3 totals 14 residues. The ends were cut back, 6 bases at V and 0 bases at J, with 10 bases in the middle. The CDR3 spells CASRGVPSTDTQYF. As DNA, the CDR3 is TGTGCCAGCAGGGGGGTGCCTAGCACAGATACGCAGTATTTT.

Only one count was recorded for this clone. The J gene is TRBJ2-1, the V gene TRBV5-6, with a possible D match to TRBD2 (6 bases). The CDR3 has 14 residues. Trimming removed 2 bases from V and 7 bases from J, with 13 bases in between. Germline V gene sequence: CDR1 SGHDT, CDR2 YYEEEE. In DNA, the CDR3 is TGTGCCAGCAGCTTCCGGCGGGGTGTAAATGAGCAGTTCTTC. Translation: CASSFRRGVNEQFF.

V usage is TRBV19 and J usage is TRBJ1-1; the match to TRBD1 covers 7 bases. The CDR3 length is 14 residues. V dropped 8 bases and J dropped 8; count of bases not matched to a gene: 14. Looked up from germline, CDR1 is LNHDA and CDR2 is SQIVND (reference sequence). Here the CDR3 reads CASGKTQRDSEAFF. Here the CDR3 DNA reads TGTGCCAGTGGCAAAACCCAACGGGACAGCGAAGCTTTCTTT.

The chain couples TRBV7-6 to TRBJ2-5, with 12 bases matching TRBD2. J was trimmed by 0 bases and V by 1 base; bases with no gene match: 3. Per the germline V gene, CDR1 is SGHVS and CDR2 is FNYEAQ. CDR3 length: 17 amino acids. The CDR3 DNA reads TGTGCCAGCAGCTTAGATCGACTAGCGGGAGACCAAGAGACCCAGTACTTC. Translation gives CASSLDRLAGDQETQYF.

The chain combines TRBV29-1 with TRBJ2-7, with D perhaps matching TRBD2 (5 bases). The length of the CDR3 is 13 residues. Trimming took off 5 bases at V and 2 bases at J, with 13 bases between the two ends. Per the germline V gene, CDR1 is SQVTM and CDR2 is ANQGSEA. CDR3 in DNA: TGCAGCGTTTCTCGTCCGGGAACCTACGAGCAGTACTTC. Translation: CSVSRPGTYEQYF.

The chain employs TRBV28 and TRBJ2-1; 10 bases line up with TRBD1. Per the germline V gene, CDR1 is MDHEN and CDR2 is SYDVKM. This CDR3 is built from 13 residues. J was trimmed by 9 bases and V by 2 bases; bases with no gene match: 1. This CDR3 reads CASSLDRGREQFF. The CDR3 DNA is TGTGCCAGCAGTTTAGACAGGGGGCGTGAGCAGTTCTTC.

This chain joins TRBV4-1 and TRBJ1-5; D unclear. V lost 2 bases and J lost 0, with 17 bases in between. CDR1 MGHRA and CDR2 YSYEKL come from the germline V gene. The CDR3 runs 18 residues. The CDR3 nucleotides read TGCGCCAGCAGCCAAAAAGAGACATCCACTTATAGCAATCAGCCCCAGCATTTT. It encodes CASSQKETSTYSNQPQHF.

The chain uses TRBV29-1 and TRBJ2-1, with 12 bases that match TRBD2. V dropped 6 bases and J dropped 7; count of bases not matched to a gene: 4. The germline V gene encodes CDR1 SQVTM and CDR2 ANQGSEA. The CDR3 spans 13 residues. The CDR3: CSVRTSGTNEQFF. The CDR3 nucleotides read TGCAGCGTGAGGACTAGCGGGACTAATGAGCAGTTCTTC.